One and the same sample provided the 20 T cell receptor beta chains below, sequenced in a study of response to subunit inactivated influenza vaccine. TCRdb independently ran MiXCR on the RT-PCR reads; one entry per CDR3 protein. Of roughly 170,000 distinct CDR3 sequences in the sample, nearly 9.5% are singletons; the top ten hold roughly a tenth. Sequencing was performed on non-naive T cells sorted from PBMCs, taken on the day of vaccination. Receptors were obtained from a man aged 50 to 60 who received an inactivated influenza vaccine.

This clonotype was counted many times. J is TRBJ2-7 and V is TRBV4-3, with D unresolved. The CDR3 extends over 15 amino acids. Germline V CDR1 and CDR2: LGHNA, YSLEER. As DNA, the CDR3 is TGCACCCGACACCCTCCTACGCCCTCCTCCTACGAGCAGTACTTC. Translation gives CTRHPPTPSSYEQYF.

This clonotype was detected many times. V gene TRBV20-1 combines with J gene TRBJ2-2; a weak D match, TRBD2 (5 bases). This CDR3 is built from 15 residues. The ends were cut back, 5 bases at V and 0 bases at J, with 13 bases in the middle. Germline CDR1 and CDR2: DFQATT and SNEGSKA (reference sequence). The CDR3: CSARPRETNTGELFF. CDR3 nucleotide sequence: TGCAGTGCTCGCCCACGGGAAACGAACACCGGGGAGCTGTTTTTT.

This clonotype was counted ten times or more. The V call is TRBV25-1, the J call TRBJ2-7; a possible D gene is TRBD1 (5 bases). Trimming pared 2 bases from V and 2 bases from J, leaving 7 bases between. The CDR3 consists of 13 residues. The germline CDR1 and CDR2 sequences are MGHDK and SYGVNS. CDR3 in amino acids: CASSETGAYEQYF. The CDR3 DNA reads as TGTGCCAGCAGTGAAACAGGCGCCTACGAGCAGTACTTC.

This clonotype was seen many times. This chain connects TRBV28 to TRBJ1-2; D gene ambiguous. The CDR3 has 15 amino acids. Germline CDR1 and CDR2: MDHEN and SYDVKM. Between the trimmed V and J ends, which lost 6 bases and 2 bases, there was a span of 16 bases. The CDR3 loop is CASSPRGRPNYGYTF. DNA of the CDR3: TGTGCCAGCAGCCCACGCGGGCGGCCCAACTATGGCTACACCTTC.

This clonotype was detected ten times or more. The CDR3 spells CASSSFSRPYNEQFF. CDR3 DNA sequence: TGTGCCAGCAGCTCCTTTTCAAGGCCCTACAATGAGCAGTTCTTC. This chain links TRBV7-9 with TRBJ2-1; no clear D gene. V was shortened by 4 bases and J by 2 bases, with 12 bases between the two germline ends. The CDR3 is 15 residues long. Germline CDR1 is SEHNR and CDR2 is FQNEAQ (reference sequence).

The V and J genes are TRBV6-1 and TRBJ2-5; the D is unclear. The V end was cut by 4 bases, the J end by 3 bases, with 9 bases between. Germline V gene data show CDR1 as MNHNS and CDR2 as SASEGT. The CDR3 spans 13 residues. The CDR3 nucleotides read TGTGCCAGCAGTGTTTACAGAAAAGAGACCCAGTACTTC. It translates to CASSVYRKETQYF.

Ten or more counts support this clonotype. DNA for the CDR3: TGTGCCAGCAGCCGATTTTCCCCGACATACGAGCAGTACTTC. It yields the protein CASSRFSPTYEQYF. The rearrangement joins TRBV7-2 to TRBJ2-7, with D hard to call. Germline assignment: CDR1 SGHTA and CDR2 FQGNSA. The CDR3 totals 14 residues. The V gene lost 5 bases and the J gene lost 4 bases, with 15 bases spanning the gap.

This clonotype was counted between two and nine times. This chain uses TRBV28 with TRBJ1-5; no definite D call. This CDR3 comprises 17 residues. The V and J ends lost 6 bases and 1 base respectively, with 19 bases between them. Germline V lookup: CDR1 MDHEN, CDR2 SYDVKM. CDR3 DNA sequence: TGTGCCAGCAGCTACCCCTTGGAGGCTATGAGCAATCAGCCCCAGCATTTT. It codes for CASSYPLEAMSNQPQHF.

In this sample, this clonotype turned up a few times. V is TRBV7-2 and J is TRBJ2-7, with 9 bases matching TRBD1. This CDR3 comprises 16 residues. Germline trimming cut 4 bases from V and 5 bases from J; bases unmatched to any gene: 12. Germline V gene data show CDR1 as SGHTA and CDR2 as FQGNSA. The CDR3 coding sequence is TGTGCCAGCAGCTCTTACTCTTACCGGGACAGGGACGAGCAGTACTTC. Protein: CASSSYSYRDRDEQYF.

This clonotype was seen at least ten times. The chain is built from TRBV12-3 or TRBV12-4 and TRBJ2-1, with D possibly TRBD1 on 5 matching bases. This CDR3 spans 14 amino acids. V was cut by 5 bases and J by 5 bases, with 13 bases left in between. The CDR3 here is CASSVAVDNNEQFF. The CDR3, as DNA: TGTGCCAGCAGTGTCGCGGTGGACAACAATGAGCAGTTCTTC.

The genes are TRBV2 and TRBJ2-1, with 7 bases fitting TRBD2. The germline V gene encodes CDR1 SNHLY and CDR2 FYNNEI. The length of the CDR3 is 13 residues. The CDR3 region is CASGGGSYNEQFF. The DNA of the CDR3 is TGTGCTAGTGGGGGGGGCTCCTACAATGAGCAGTTCTTC.

This CDR3 reads CSAKSGLNNEQFF. The CDR3 bases are TGCAGTGCTAAATCGGGGTTGAACAATGAGCAGTTCTTC. J is TRBJ2-1 and V is TRBV20-1; D might be TRBD2 (5 bases). This CDR3 spans 13 amino acids. Germline V CDR1 and CDR2: DFQATT, SNEGSKA (reference sequence). V gave up 4 bases and J gave up 5 bases, with 12 bases separating them.

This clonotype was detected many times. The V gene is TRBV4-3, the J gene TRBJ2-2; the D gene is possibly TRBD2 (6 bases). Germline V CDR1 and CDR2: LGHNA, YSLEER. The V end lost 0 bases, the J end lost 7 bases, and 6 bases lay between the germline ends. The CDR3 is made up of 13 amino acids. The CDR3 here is CASSQEGGGELFF. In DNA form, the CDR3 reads TGCGCCAGCAGCCAAGAGGGGGGCGGGGAGCTGTTTTTT.

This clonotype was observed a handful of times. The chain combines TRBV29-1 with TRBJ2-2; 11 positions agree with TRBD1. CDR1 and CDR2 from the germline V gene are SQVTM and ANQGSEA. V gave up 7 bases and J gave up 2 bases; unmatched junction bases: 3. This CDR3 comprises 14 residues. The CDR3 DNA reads TGCAGCGGCCGGACAGGGGGCAACACCGGGGAGCTGTTTTTT. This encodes CSGRTGGNTGELFF.

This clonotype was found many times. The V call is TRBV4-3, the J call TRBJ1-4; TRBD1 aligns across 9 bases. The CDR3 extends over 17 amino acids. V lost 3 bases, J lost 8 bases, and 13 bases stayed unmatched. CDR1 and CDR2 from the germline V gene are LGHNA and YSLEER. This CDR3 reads CASSHEWARTGAEKLFF. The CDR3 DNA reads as TGCGCCAGCAGCCACGAATGGGCGCGGACAGGGGCCGAAAAACTGTTTTTT.

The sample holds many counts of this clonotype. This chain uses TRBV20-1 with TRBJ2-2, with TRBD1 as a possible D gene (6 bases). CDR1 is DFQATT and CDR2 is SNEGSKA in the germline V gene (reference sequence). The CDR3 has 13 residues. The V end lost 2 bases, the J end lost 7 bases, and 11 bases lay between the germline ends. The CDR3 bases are TGCAGTGCTAGAAGACAGGAACTCGGGGAGCTGTTTTTT. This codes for CSARRQELGELFF.

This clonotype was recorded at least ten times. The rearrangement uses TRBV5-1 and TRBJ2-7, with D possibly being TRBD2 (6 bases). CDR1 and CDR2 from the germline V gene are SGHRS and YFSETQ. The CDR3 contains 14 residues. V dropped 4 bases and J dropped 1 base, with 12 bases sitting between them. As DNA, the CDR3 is TGCGCCAGCAGCCCTGGTAGCGGTTCCTACGAGCAGTACTTC. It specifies CASSPGSGSYEQYF.

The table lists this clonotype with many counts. The CDR3 DNA reads as TGTGCCAGCAGTTTAGCCCGACAGGGAGGCGGGGAGCTGTTTTTT. It specifies CASSLARQGGGELFF. The rearrangement links TRBV12-3 or TRBV12-4 to TRBJ2-2, with D tentatively TRBD1 (7 bases). There are 15 residues in the CDR3. V was shortened by 0 bases and J by 7 bases, with 12 bases between the two germline ends.

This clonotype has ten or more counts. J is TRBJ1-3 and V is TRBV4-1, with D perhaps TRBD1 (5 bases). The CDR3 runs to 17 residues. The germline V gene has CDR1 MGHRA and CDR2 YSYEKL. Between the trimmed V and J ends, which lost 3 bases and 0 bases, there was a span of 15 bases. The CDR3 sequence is CASSHDSRANSGNTIYF. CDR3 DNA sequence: TGCGCCAGCAGCCACGACTCCAGGGCCAACTCTGGAAACACCATATATTTT.

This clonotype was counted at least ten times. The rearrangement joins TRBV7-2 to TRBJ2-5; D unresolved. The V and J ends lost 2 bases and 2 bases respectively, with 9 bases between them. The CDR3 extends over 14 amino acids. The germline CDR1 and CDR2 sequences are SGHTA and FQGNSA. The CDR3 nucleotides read TGTGCCAGCAGCTTATCAGCGATACAAGAGACCCAGTACTTC. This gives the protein CASSLSAIQETQYF.